This passage covers 5 T cell receptor beta chains from one sample sequenced in a study of T cell repertoires in cytomegalovirus infection. TCRdb ran MiXCR on the reads and lists one entry per CDR3 protein. This sample has approximately 140,000 distinct CDR3 sequences, with 6.5% found just once. Specimen: PBMCs. The receptors come from a human donor in good health (CMV status not recorded). Some clones in this sample may be carry-over from other donors' samples.

In its sample, this clonotype was seen a few times. The chain uses TRBV7-2 and TRBJ2-1; D gene uncertain. V lost 5 bases and J 2 bases, leaving 7 bases between the germline ends. Germline values: CDR1 SGHTA, CDR2 FQGNSA. This CDR3 region has 13 residues. Here the CDR3 reads CASSLAPYNEQFF. In DNA form, the CDR3 reads TGTGCCAGCAGCCTCGCTCCCTACAATGAGCAGTTCTTC.

In its sample, this clonotype was seen a few times. The rearrangement links TRBV28 to TRBJ2-2; D possibly corresponds to TRBD2 (5 bases). CDR3 size: 15 residues. The V and J ends lost 2 bases and 2 bases respectively, with 9 bases between them. CDR1 is MDHEN, CDR2 SYDVKM, per germline. This CDR3 is CASSLPGVNTGELFF. The CDR3 DNA reads TGTGCCAGCAGTTTACCCGGGGTTAACACCGGGGAGCTGTTTTTT.

This clonotype showed up just a few times. The chain is built from TRBV12-3 or TRBV12-4 and TRBJ2-2; the match to TRBD1 covers 11 bases. V gave up 4 bases and J gave up 4 bases; unmatched junction bases: 2. There are 15 residues in the CDR3. CDR3 loop: CASSWDRGVTGELFF. Written as DNA, the CDR3 is TGTGCCAGCAGTTGGGACAGGGGGGTCACCGGGGAGCTGTTTTTT.

This clonotype was recorded at least ten times. The chain joins TRBV2 to TRBJ2-5, with 9 bases identical to TRBD1. CDR3 length equals 15 residues. V lost 8 bases and J lost 4; bases outside the gene matches: 11. Germline V lookup: CDR1 SNHLY, CDR2 FYNNEI. CDR3 protein: CASGPDRGWRETQYF. The CDR3 nucleotides read TGTGCCAGCGGACCAGACAGGGGGTGGCGAGAGACCCAGTACTTC.

This clonotype was recorded at least ten times. V gene TRBV7-9 combines with J gene TRBJ2-5; a possible D gene is TRBD1 (6 bases). V dropped 4 bases and J dropped 5 bases, with 17 bases sitting between them. Per germline, CDR1 SEHNR and CDR2 FQNEAQ (reference sequence). There are 15 residues in the CDR3. Here the CDR3 DNA reads TGTGCCAGCAGCTGGGGCAGGGGCGCCGGTGAGACCCAGTACTTC. It yields the protein CASSWGRGAGETQYF.